This note documents a single TCR beta chain sequence. This sample was included in a study of blood T cell repertoires in COVID-19. Trimming cost V 6 bases and J 4 bases, with 9 bases left between them. The CDR3 runs to 13 residues. CDR1 and CDR2 (germline): MGHDK, SYGVNS. The table came from immunoSEQ multiplex PCR; TCRdb's copy has only in-frame clones and leaves some out. The sample holds roughly 130,000 clones, around nine tenths seen once. V gene TRBV25-1 combines with J gene TRBJ2-2; D remains unclear. This receptor was obtained from a middle-aged man with active COVID-19. The sequenced sample was peripheral blood. In DNA form, the CDR3 reads TGTGCCAGCAGGTACGACTTCACCGGGGAGCTGTTTTTT. As protein: CASRYDFTGELFF.